This T cell receptor (beta chain) was identified in a study of blood T cell repertoires in COVID-19. Across the study: In each case, the material was cDNA or gDNA derived from T cells, B-cell-depleted T cells, or PBMCs.

Recruited during active infection, patients (from Seattle) were subsequently followed longitudinally. In the original analysis: For nucleated cells, counts were estimated from reference gene primer amplification. The assay was immunoSEQ multiplex PCR, and TCRdb's table has in-frame clones only and misses some. Clonal size and the V and J genes are those of that table, whereas D and trimming came from the DNA. The sample carries some 450,000 clones, 85% to 90% recorded once. V lost 5 bases to trimming and J lost 1 base, with 11 bases between them. This CDR3 contains 14 residues. Germline-derived CDR1 and CDR2 are MNHNY and SVGAGI (reference sequence). This clone was counted at least ten times.

Material: peripheral blood. The TCR originated in a man younger than 35 with COVID-19, enrolled during active disease. The V and J genes are TRBV6-6 and TRBJ1-1, with D possibly matching TRBD1 (6 bases). The CDR3 DNA follows: TGTGCCAGCAGTGGGGGGGGCGCGAACACTGAAGCTTTCTTT. The encoded protein is CASSGGGANTEAFF.